Sequencing of this T cell receptor beta chain was carried out in a study of T-cell memory formation after mild COVID-19. From the 5' RACE reads, TCRdb called clonotypes with MiXCR, one entry per CDR3 protein. The sample records tens of thousands of distinct CDR3 sequences, roughly 12% being singletons. This clonotype has a handful of counts. The germline V gene has CDR1 KGHDR and CDR2 SFDVKD. V gave up 4 bases and J gave up 0 bases, with 11 bases separating them. The CDR3 covers 15 residues. The chain couples TRBV24-1 to TRBJ2-5; D not certain. The sample comprised PBMCs or a T cell subset sorted from them (not recorded which). The sequence was collected from a man aged 18 to 30 who had mild COVID-19 (a few samples of this study predate the infection). Cell type and time point are not known. The CDR3 bases are TGTGCCACCAGTGACCCCCGAGGACACCAAGAGACCCAGTACTTC. Translated, it gives CATSDPRGHQETQYF.